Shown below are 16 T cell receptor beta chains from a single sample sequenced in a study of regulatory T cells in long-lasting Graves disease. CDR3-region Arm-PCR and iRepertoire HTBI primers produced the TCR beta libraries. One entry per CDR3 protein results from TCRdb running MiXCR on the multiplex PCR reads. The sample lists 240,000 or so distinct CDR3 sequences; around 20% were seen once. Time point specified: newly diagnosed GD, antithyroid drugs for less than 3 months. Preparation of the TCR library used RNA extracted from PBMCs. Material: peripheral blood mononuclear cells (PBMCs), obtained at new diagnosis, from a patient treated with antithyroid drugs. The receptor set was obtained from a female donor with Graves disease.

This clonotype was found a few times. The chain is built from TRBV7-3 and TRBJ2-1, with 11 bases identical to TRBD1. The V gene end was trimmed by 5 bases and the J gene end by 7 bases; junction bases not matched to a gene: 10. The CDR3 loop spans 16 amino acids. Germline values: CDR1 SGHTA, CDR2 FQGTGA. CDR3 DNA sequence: TGTGCCAGCAGCCTAAAAGGACAGGGGGCTCGTAATGAGCAGTTCTTC. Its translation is CASSLKGQGARNEQFF.

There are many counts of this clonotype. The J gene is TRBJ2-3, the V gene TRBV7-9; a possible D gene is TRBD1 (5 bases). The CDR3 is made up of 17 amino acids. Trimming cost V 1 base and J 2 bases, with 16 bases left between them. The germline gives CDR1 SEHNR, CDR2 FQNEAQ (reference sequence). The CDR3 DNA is TGTGCCAGCAGCTTAGTCCACAGGCCCTACTCCACAGATACGCAGTATTTT. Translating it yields CASSLVHRPYSTDTQYF.

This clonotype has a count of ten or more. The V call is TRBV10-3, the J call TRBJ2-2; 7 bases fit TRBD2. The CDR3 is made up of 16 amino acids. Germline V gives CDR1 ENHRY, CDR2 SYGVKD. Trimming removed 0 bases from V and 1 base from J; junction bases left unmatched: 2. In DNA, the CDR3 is TGTGCCATCAGTGAGTCAGGCGGGGGGAACACCGGGGAGCTGTTTTTT. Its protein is CAISESGGGNTGELFF.

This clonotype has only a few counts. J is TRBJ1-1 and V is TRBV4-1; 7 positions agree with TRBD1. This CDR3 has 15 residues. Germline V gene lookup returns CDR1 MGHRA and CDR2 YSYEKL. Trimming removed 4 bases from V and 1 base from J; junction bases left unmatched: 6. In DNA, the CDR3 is TGCGCCAGCAGCCCTCAGACAGGGCCGAACACTGAAGCTTTCTTT. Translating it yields CASSPQTGPNTEAFF.

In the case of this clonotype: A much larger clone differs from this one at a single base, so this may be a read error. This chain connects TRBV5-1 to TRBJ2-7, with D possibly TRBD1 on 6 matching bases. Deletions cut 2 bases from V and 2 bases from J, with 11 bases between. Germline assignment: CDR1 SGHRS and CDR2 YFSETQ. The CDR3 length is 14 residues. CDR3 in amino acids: CASSLLGATYEQYF. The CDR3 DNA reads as TGCGCCAGCAGCTTATTGGGGGCCACCTACGAGCAGTACTTC.

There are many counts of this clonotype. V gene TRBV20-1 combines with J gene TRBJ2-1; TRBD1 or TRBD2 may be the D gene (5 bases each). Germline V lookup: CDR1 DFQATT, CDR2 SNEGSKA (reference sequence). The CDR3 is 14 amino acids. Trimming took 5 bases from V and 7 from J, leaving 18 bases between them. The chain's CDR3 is CSALWGSRPNEQFF. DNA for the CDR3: TGCAGTGCTCTATGGGGGAGTCGACCGAATGAGCAGTTCTTC.

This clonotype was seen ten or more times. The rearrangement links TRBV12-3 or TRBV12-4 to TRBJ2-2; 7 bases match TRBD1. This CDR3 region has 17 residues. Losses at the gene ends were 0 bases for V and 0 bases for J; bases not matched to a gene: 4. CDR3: CASSLALRGTNTGELFF. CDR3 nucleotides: TGTGCCAGCAGTTTAGCGCTCAGGGGGACGAACACCGGGGAGCTGTTTTTT.

DNA for the CDR3: TGTGCCATCAGTGACTCGGTTAGTTCAGATACGCAGTATTTT. Residues: CAISDSVSSDTQYF. The J gene is TRBJ2-3, the V gene TRBV10-3; D is unclear. The V end lost 3 bases, the J end lost 4 bases, and 11 bases lay between the germline ends. The CDR3 consists of 14 residues. Germline V CDR1 and CDR2: ENHRY, SYGVKD.

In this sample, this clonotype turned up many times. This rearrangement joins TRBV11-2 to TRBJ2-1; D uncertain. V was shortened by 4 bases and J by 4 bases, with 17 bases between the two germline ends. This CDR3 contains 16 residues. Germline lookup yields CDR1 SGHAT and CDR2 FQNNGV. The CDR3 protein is CASSSPADKLYNEQFF. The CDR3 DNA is TGTGCCAGCAGCTCCCCGGCAGATAAGCTATACAATGAGCAGTTCTTC. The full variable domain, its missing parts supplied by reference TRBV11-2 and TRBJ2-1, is EAGVAQSPRYKIIEKRQSVAFWCNPISGHATLYWYQQILGQGPKLLIQFQNNGVVDDSQLPKDRFSAERLKGVDSTLKIQPAKLEDSAVYLCASSSPADKLYNEQFFGPGTRLTVL.

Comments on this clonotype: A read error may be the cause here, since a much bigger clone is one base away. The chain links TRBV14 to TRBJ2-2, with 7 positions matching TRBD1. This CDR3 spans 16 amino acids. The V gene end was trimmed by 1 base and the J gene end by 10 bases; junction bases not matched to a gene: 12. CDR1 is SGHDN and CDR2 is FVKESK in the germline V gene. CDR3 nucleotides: TGTGCCAGCAGCCAAGGCGGCAGGGGGATATCCGAGGAGCTGTTTTTT. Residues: CASSQGGRGISEELFF.

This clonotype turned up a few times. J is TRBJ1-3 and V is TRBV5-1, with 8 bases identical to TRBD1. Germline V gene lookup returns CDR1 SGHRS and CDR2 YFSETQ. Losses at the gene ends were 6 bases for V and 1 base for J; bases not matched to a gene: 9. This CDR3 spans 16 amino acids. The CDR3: CASKGTGIQSGNTIYF. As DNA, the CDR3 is TGCGCCAGCAAAGGGACAGGAATACAATCTGGAAACACCATATATTTT.

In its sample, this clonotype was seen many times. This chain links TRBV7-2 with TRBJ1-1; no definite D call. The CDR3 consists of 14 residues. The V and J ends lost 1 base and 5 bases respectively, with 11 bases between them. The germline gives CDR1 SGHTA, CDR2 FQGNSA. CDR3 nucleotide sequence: TGTGCCAGCAGCTTAGAGGCCGGTGGGACTGAAGCTTTCTTT. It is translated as CASSLEAGGTEAFF. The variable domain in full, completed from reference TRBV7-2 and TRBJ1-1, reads GAGVSQSPSNKVTEKGKDVELRCDPISGHTALYWYRQSLGQGLEFLIYFQGNSAPDKSGLPSDRFSAERTGGSVSTLTIQRTQQEDSAVYLCASSLEAGGTEAFFGQGTRLTVV.

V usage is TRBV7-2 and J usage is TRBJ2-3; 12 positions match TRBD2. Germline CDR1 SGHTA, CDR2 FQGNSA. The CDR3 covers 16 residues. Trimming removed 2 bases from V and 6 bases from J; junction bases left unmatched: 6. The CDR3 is CASSLRTSGAGDTQYF. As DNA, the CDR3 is TGTGCCAGCAGCTTACGGACTAGCGGGGCCGGGGATACGCAGTATTTT.

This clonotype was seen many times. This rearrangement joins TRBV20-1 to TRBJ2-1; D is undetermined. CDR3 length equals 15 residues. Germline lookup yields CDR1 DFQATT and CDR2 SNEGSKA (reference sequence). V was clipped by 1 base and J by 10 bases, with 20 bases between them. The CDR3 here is CSARAPGAGPWEQFF. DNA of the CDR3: TGCAGTGCTAGAGCACCGGGCGCCGGCCCTTGGGAGCAGTTCTTC.

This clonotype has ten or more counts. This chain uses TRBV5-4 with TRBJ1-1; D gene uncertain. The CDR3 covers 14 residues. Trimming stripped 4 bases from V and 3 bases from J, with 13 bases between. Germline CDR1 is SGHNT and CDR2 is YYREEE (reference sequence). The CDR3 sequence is CASSPRGWYTEAFF. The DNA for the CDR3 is TGTGCCAGCAGCCCCCGTGGTTGGTACACTGAAGCTTTCTTT.

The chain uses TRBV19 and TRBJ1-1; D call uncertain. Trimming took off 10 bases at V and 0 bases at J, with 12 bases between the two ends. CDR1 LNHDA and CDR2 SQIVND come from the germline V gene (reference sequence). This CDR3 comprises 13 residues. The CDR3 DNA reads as TGTGCCACGACGGCCGAGATGAACACTGAAGCTTTCTTT. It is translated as CATTAEMNTEAFF.